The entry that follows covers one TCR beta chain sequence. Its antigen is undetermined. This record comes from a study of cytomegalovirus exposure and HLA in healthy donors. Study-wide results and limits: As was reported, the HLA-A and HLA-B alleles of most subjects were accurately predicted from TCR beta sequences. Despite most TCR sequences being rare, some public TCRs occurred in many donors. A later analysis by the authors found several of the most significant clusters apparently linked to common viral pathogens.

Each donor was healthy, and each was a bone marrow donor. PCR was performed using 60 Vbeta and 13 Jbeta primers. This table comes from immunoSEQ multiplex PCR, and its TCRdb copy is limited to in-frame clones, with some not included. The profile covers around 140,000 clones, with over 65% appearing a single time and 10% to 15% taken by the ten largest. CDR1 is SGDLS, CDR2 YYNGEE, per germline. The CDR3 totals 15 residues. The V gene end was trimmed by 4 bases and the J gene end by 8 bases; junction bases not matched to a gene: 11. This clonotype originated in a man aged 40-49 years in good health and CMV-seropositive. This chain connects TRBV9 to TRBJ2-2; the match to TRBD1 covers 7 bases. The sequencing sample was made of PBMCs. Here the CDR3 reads CASSPSDRAGGELFF. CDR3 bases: TGTGCCAGCAGCCCCTCTGACAGGGCGGGTGGGGAGCTGTTTTTT.